This record concerns one T cell receptor beta chain sequence. In the study's own analysis: Reference gene primer amplification gave estimated nucleated cell counts. The repertoire was sequenced with immunoSEQ multiplex PCR; TCRdb's copy has only in-frame clones and lacks some. The DNA gave D and trimming, while V, J and clone size come from that table. The sample contains about 240,000 clones, approximately 78% of which appear only once. The ends were cut back, 0 bases at V and 7 bases at J, with 10 bases in the middle. Germline CDR1 is LGHDT and CDR2 is YNNKEL (reference sequence). The CDR3 loop spans 13 amino acids. This sample is drawn from a study of blood T cell repertoires in COVID-19. At the level of the study: Acute and convalescent COVID-19 specimens originated in the United States, Italy and Spain. T cells, B-cell-depleted T cells, or PBMCs supplied cDNA or gDNA.

Sequencing was carried out using peripheral blood. The chain combines TRBV3-1 (or the pseudogene TRBV3-2) with TRBJ2-7; no clear D. This receptor was identified in a woman aged 60 to 75 with active or convalescent COVID-19. The CDR3 protein is CASSQDPRREQYF. CDR3 coding DNA: TGTGCCAGCAGCCAAGATCCTCGTCGGGAGCAGTACTTC.